This T cell receptor (beta chain) derives from a study of shared clonotypes between healthy human individuals. Study-wide findings and caveats: Read depth was anticipated to influence clonotype sharing among donors.

Germline CDR1 and CDR2: MNHNY and SVGAGI (reference sequence). The CDR3 totals 15 residues. V shed 5 bases and J shed 4 bases, with 14 bases lying between them. Points on this clone: Its antigen is unknown.

Every subset had its genomic DNA shared out evenly among several immunoSEQ plates. Here immunoSEQ multiplex PCR was the method, and the copy in TCRdb shows in-frame clones only, minus some. The sample includes about 580,000 clones, roughly 98% of them seen just once. The naive CD8 population came from CD45RO-negative cells selected for CCR7, without terminally differentiated effector memory CD45RA+ cells. This clonotype was sampled from a man aged 25 to 45 in good health. Sequenced material: naive CD8+ T cells sorted from blood. The V gene is TRBV6-6, the J gene TRBJ2-2; perhaps TRBD1 as D (6 bases). CDR3 coding DNA: TGTGCCAGCAGTACCAACAGGGTGGGCACCGGGGAGCTGTTTTTT. Its protein is CASSTNRVGTGELFF.